This is a list of T cell receptor beta chains from one sample in a study of T-cell reconstitution after alpha-beta-depleted transplantation in children. Each CDR3 protein is one row after TCRdb ran MiXCR on the PCR reads. The sample includes hundreds of thousands of distinct CDR3 sequences, 10% to 15% seen only once; the top ten take around 2.2%. The sequencing here drew on PBMCs, mostly from graft donor cells, taken 360 days after TCRalphabeta/CD19-depleted stem cell transplant. Receptor source: a male patient aged 10-17 years who had a stem cell transplant for acute myeloid leukemia, so the T cells may come from the graft donor. Each CDR3 is given with its conserved first and last residue. The D gene is left open where the match is weak. Only some rows state a clone size, as once, few, many or a class for expanded clones.

NA,TRBD1,16,TRBV6-1,TRBJ2-4,CASRPDRDAPRNIQYF,TGTGCCAGCAGGCCGGACAGGGACGCCCCCAGGAACATTCAGTACTTC
NA,TRBD1,17,TRBV2,TRBJ2-7,CASSEGPAGTASYEQYF,TGTGCCAGCAGTGAAGGTCCCGCAGGGACAGCCTCCTACGAGCAGTACTTC
NA,TRBD1,16,TRBV5-4,TRBJ2-7,CASSLYLGQPFYEQYF,TGTGCCAGCAGCTTATACTTGGGACAGCCGTTTTACGAGCAGTACTTC
few,TRBD2,16,TRBV15,TRBJ2-1,CATSGRGLAGVHEQFF,TGTGCCACCAGCGGCCGGGGACTAGCGGGAGTCCATGAGCAGTTCTTC
NA,NA,14,TRBV18,TRBJ1-1,CASSPKARVTEAFF,TGTGCCAGCTCACCAAAGGCCAGAGTGACTGAAGCTTTCTTT
many,NA,13,TRBV2,TRBJ1-1,CASRPGQGTEAFF,TGTGCCAGCCGACCTGGGCAGGGGACTGAAGCTTTCTTT
NA,TRBD2,11,TRBV20-1,TRBJ2-1,CSGTSVNEQFF,TGCAGTGGGACTAGCGTCAATGAGCAGTTCTTC
many,TRBD2,13,TRBV12-3/TRBV12-4,TRBJ2-3,CASWGLGKDTQYF,TGTGCCAGCTGGGGACTAGGAAAAGATACGCAGTATTTT
NA,TRBD1,16,TRBV27,TRBJ2-2,CASSLQGQGYTGELFF,TGTGCCAGCAGTTTACAGGGACAGGGTTACACCGGGGAGCTGTTTTTT
many,NA,11,TRBV20-1,TRBJ2-5,CSARELETQYF,TGCAGTGCTAGAGAGTTGGAGACCCAGTACTTC
NA,NA,14,TRBV20-1,TRBJ1-1,CSAYTPGGSTEAFF,TGCAGTGCATATACGCCGGGGGGAAGCACTGAAGCTTTCTTT
NA,NA,16,TRBV19,TRBJ2-6,CASCSPKGSGANVLTF,TGTGCCAGCTGCAGCCCTAAGGGGTCCGGGGCCAACGTCCTGACTTTC
NA,TRBD2,17,TRBV4-2,TRBJ2-7,CASTKSLGLAGPYEQYF,TGTGCCAGCACCAAATCGTTAGGACTAGCGGGACCCTACGAGCAGTACTTC
NA,NA,14,TRBV7-9,TRBJ2-7,CASSLKLEGREQYF,TGTGCCAGCAGCTTAAAACTAGAGGGCCGCGAGCAGTACTTC
NA,TRBD1,15,TRBV4-3,TRBJ1-6,CASRQGADYNSPLHF,TGCGCCAGCAGACAGGGGGCCGACTATAATTCACCCCTCCACTTT
NA,NA,19,TRBV11-1,TRBJ1-4,CASSRVARDILLANEKLFF,TGTGCCAGCAGCCGGGTCGCCAGAGATATCCTTTTAGCTAATGAAAAACTGTTTTTT
NA,TRBD1,16,TRBV29-1,TRBJ2-7,CSVCILRDRAFYEQYF,TGCAGCGTTTGTATCCTACGGGACAGGGCTTTCTACGAGCAGTACTTC
many,TRBD1,12,TRBV7-9,TRBJ2-7,CASSPTGFGQYF,TGTGCCAGCAGCCCGACAGGGTTCGGCCAGTACTTC
NA,NA,14,TRBV28,TRBJ2-7,CASSRGPITYEQYF,TGTGCCAGCAGTCGAGGGCCAATCACCTACGAGCAGTACTTC
few,TRBD2,16,TRBV28,TRBJ2-7,CASSFVRTSGSYEQYF,TGTGCCAGCAGTTTTGTAAGGACTAGCGGGAGCTACGAGCAGTACTTC
few,TRBD2,13,TRBV29-1,TRBJ2-7,CSAWAGEPFEQYF,TGCAGCGCCTGGGCGGGAGAACCTTTCGAGCAGTACTTC
many,TRBD1,15,TRBV19,TRBJ1-1,CASSPQQGAGTEAFF,TGTGCCAGTAGCCCCCAACAGGGGGCAGGTACTGAAGCTTTCTTT
many,TRBD1,15,TRBV9,TRBJ2-2,CASSVGQGSTGELFF,TGTGCCAGCAGCGTAGGACAGGGGAGCACCGGGGAGCTGTTTTTT
few,NA,16,TRBV12-3/TRBV12-4,TRBJ2-3,CASSLHGRSGADTQYF,TGTGCCAGCAGTTTACATGGCAGAAGTGGGGCAGATACGCAGTATTTT
few,NA,12,TRBV29-1,TRBJ1-5,CSVEDGSQPQHF,TGCAGCGTTGAGGACGGGTCTCAGCCCCAGCATTTT
many,NA,13,TRBV4-2,TRBJ2-7,CASSQETIGEQYF,TGTGCCAGCAGCCAAGAAACTATTGGCGAGCAGTACTTC
many,TRBD2,19,TRBV7-8,TRBJ2-1,CASSLAAPTSGRIYNEQFF,TGTGCCAGCAGCTTAGCGGCCCCGACTAGCGGGAGAATCTACAATGAGCAGTTCTTC
few,NA,15,TRBV28,TRBJ2-3,CASSLRLSPTDTQYF,TGTGCCAGCAGTTTACGCCTATCTCCTACAGATACGCAGTATTTT
NA,NA,15,TRBV29-1,TRBJ2-6,CSVVQVISGANVLTF,TGCAGCGTTGTCCAGGTGATCTCTGGGGCCAACGTCCTGACTTTC
few,NA,19,TRBV2,TRBJ1-4,CASSGDLGESGRVGEKLFF,TGTGCCAGCAGTGGGGATCTAGGAGAGTCCGGCAGGGTCGGTGAAAAACTGTTTTTT
few,TRBD2,16,TRBV29-1,TRBJ2-7,CLSRGTSGRVTYEQYF,TGCTTATCCCGGGGGACTAGCGGGAGGGTGACCTACGAGCAGTACTTC
NA,TRBD1,15,TRBV20-1,TRBJ2-1,CSATRTGLTYNEQFF,TGCAGTGCTACCCGGACAGGCCTAACCTACAATGAGCAGTTCTTC
few,NA,13,TRBV29-1,TRBJ1-5,CSVLAEFNQPQHF,TGCAGCGTTCTGGCAGAATTCAATCAGCCCCAGCATTTT
NA,TRBD1,14,TRBV30,TRBJ2-2,CAWSVQGGTGELFF,TGTGCCTGGAGTGTACAGGGGGGCACCGGGGAGCTGTTTTTT
NA,TRBD2,15,TRBV20-1,TRBJ2-7,CSARGASGRIYEQYF,TGCAGTGCTAGAGGGGCTAGCGGGAGGATCTACGAGCAGTACTTC
many,NA,10,TRBV20-1,TRBJ2-4,CSATGNIQYF,TGCAGTGCCACAGGGAACATTCAGTACTTC
few,NA,13,TRBV24-1,TRBJ2-1,CATSDHGRGEQFF,TGTGCCACCAGTGACCATGGGAGAGGTGAGCAGTTCTTC
many,TRBD2,18,TRBV6-2/TRBV6-3,TRBJ2-1,CASNPYPSGRFSYNEQFF,TGTGCCAGCAATCCCTACCCTAGCGGGAGGTTCTCCTACAATGAGCAGTTCTTC
many,NA,14,TRBV28,TRBJ2-5,CASSSGTLQETQYF,TGTGCCAGCAGTTCCGGGACTCTTCAAGAGACCCAGTACTTC
few,NA,14,TRBV12-3/TRBV12-4,TRBJ1-5,CASSLWQGNQPQHF,TGTGCCAGCAGTTTGTGGCAGGGTAATCAGCCCCAGCATTTT
many,TRBD2,15,TRBV10-3,TRBJ2-3,CAIGRGGPSTDTQYF,TGTGCCATCGGGCGGGGAGGGCCTAGCACAGATACGCAGTATTTT
few,NA,14,TRBV4-3,TRBJ2-7,CASSPDGSAYEQYF,TGCGCCAGCAGCCCAGATGGGAGCGCCTACGAGCAGTACTTC
NA,NA,13,TRBV7-2,TRBJ1-1,CASSSDWPTEAFF,TGTGCCAGCAGCTCGGACTGGCCCACTGAAGCTTTCTTT
NA,TRBD2,16,TRBV12-3/TRBV12-4,TRBJ2-1,CASSPTGLRERNEQFF,TGTGCCAGCAGTCCGACGGGGTTGCGGGAGCGCAATGAGCAGTTCTTC
NA,NA,16,TRBV21-1,TRBJ2-3,CASIPGTSGRTDTQYF,TGTGCCAGCATCCCCGGGACTAGCGGGAGGACCGATACGCAGTATTTT
NA,TRBD2,14,TRBV6-4,TRBJ2-1,CARSTSVSYNEQFF,TGTGCCAGGTCGACTAGCGTCAGTTACAATGAGCAGTTCTTC
NA,NA,14,TRBV5-1,TRBJ2-7,CASASSVGSYEQYF,TGCGCCAGCGCGTCGTCAGTAGGCTCCTACGAGCAGTACTTC
once,TRBD1,15,TRBV4-3,TRBJ2-7,CASSQVGDRAYEQYF,TGCGCCAGCAGCCAAGTCGGGGACAGAGCCTACGAGCAGTACTTC
NA,TRBD2,16,TRBV13,TRBJ2-7,CASSLRTSGSSHEQYF,TGTGCCAGCAGCTTACGAACTAGCGGGAGTTCCCACGAGCAGTACTTC
few,NA,15,TRBV7-9,TRBJ2-7,CASSLDADASYEQYF,TGTGCCAGCAGCTTAGATGCGGACGCATCCTACGAGCAGTACTTC
NA,NA,13,TRBV20-1,TRBJ1-4,CSAIDPRNEKLFF,TGCAGTGCTATCGATCCCAGGAATGAAAAACTGTTTTTT
many,TRBD2,18,TRBV6-2/TRBV6-3,TRBJ2-1,CASSYPTLSGRAQNEQFF,TGTGCCAGCAGTTACCCGACCCTTAGCGGGAGGGCCCAGAATGAGCAGTTCTTC